The entry that follows covers one TCR beta chain sequence. In its sample, this clone was seen a few times. Its cognate antigen has yet to be identified. Base qualities are not provided; no much larger clone lies one nucleotide away. V ends up 5 bases short and J 4 bases short, with an unmatched junction base count of 6. Reading from cysteine to phenylalanine, the CDR3 counts 15 amino acids. Only CDR3 DNA remains: 45 bases, in frame from the first base. From the germline V gene, CDR1 is KGHSY and CDR2 is FQNENV. This entry is derived from a study of radiation and T cells in renal cell carcinoma (dated by TCRdb to the early 2020s). Context from the whole study: A total of some 51 samples underwent TCR beta sequencing, made up of around 26 tumors and about 27 peripheral blood samples. Across all 50 or so samples, 3.5 million to 4.5 million unique CDR3 nucleotide sequences encoding around 2.8 million unique CDR3 amino acid sequences were identified. What the study reported, not specific to this receptor: With a single-armed trial design, the study had no way to address how radiation dose or scheduling affects the TCR repertoire. An increase in top tumor clonotypes in blood was observed from baseline to 2 weeks post-radiation, followed by contraction by 4 weeks, which was taken to suggest transient expansion of tumor-resident clones. Higher TCR clonality was observed in irradiated tumors than in controls, with an average of roughly 54% of the repertoire accounted for by the top 100 clonotypes, compared with approximately 40% in nephrectomy-only tumors. A greater number of dominant CDR3 motifs was detected in irradiated tumors than in control tumors, and a larger share of the repertoire was occupied by these motifs in irradiated tumors than in control tumors. Intratumoral heterogeneity went uncaptured because the only tumor material available was small regions of about 1 g. Because no pretreatment tumor biopsies were available, whether clonotypes were present in the tumor at baseline could not be determined.

Following the manufacturer's recommendations, the immunoSEQ kit was used to generate TCR beta libraries from genomic DNA. To prepare the libraries, a first multiplex PCR with proprietary primers was run, followed by a second PCR that added unique barcodes, and a bead cleanup was done after each round. A kit-provided positive control reaction and a negative control reaction were included in every sample batch. The final libraries were assessed on an Agilent 4200 TapeStation D1000 ScreenTape, pooled by volume, and quantified by qPCR. Sequencing was performed on an Illumina NextSeq500 using a MidOutput 150-cycle cartridge, with 156 Read1 cycles, 15 Index1 cycles, and the kit custom primers. The pooled library was loaded at about 0.96 pM, and approximately 20% PhiX control was spiked in. In the original analysis: Vendor-processed data were analyzed in R, and a clonotype was defined as all T cells sharing the same CDR3 nucleotide sequence. For clone abundance analyses, frequencies were normalized to the 10,000 most abundant clones in each sample. Public T cell clones, which averaged fewer than five per sample, were excluded before analysis. The dominant motif analysis was done with ImmunoMap using the PAM10 matrix, a gap penalty of 30, and a homology threshold of 0.3, and motifs with a cumulative frequency of at least 0.01 were considered dominant. Tumor-enriched and baseline blood-enriched clonotypes were defined by at least a 32-fold difference in abundance between compartments. Tumor-blood repertoire similarity was measured with the Baroni-Urbani and Buser coefficient, and groups were compared using two-tailed Wilcoxon tests in R. Held by TCRdb, this immuneACCESS table contains in-frame sequences only and omits some clones. Under half of the omission traces to an unresolved V gene where checked; the cause of the rest is unknown. The V and J calls and the clone size are those of that table, but D and trimming were determined from the DNA. Within this sample are almost 9,500 clones, with roughly 60% of them counted one time only. Roughly 16% of the sample goes to the ten largest clones.

Per the publication, the time point label means: tumor resected at nephrectomy. The treatment or condition label, read with the paper, signifies: 15 Gy SBRT to primary tumor, nephrectomy 4 weeks later. Samples came from a clinical trial, in which primary renal cell carcinomas received 15 Gy stereotactic body radiation therapy followed by nephrectomy 4 weeks later. Renal cell carcinoma with clear cell pathology was present in all patients. Tumor processing involved mechanical dissociation, digestion with collagenase/hyaluronidase at 37 degrees C, handling in gentleMACS C tubes, and storage in liquid nitrogen. Genomic DNA for TCR sequencing was prepared using the QIAamp DNA Blood Mini Kit (Qiagen). Samples were included in the analyses only if all quality control checks were passed.

The material was tumor tissue, obtained from a patient whose treatment included radiotherapy and nephrectomy. This TCR was sampled from a woman in her fifties or sixties with renal cell carcinoma. This chain is built from TRBV16 and TRBJ2-3; 10 junctional bases match TRBD2. The sequenced DNA is TGTGCCAGCAGCTCTTCAGCGGGAGGGGCAGATACGCAGTATTTT. This sequence encodes CASSSSAGGADTQYF.